The sequence of this T cell receptor beta chain was determined in a study of regulatory T cells in long-lasting Graves disease. Notes on the study in general: More public clonotypes were shared by persistent patients (about 2,700) than by new patients (roughly 1,000).

Time point reported: persistent/refractory GD, antithyroid drugs over 5 years with positive TRAb. Scientists built the TCR library using RNA that was extracted from PBMCs. iRepertoire HTBI primers and Arm-PCR of CDR3 regions built TCR beta libraries. TCRdb itself ran the multiplex PCR reads through MiXCR, one entry per CDR3 protein. The sample includes some 370,000 distinct CDR3 sequences, less than 30% of them seen just once. Regarding this clonotype: Its antigen is as yet unknown.

This TCR was sampled from a woman in her thirties or forties with Graves disease. The sequenced sample was peripheral blood mononuclear cells (PBMCs), obtained when the disease was refractory, from a patient treated with antithyroid drugs.

CDR3 in DNA: TGTGCCAGCAGCCAGAGAGTAGCTTTCACCGGGGAGCTGTTTTTT. This translates into CASSQRVAFTGELFF. This chain joins TRBV3-1 and TRBJ2-2, with D unclear. Per the germline V gene, CDR1 is LGHDT and CDR2 is YNNKEL (reference sequence). V lost 3 bases, J lost 4 bases, and 12 bases lay in between. The CDR3 extends over 15 amino acids.